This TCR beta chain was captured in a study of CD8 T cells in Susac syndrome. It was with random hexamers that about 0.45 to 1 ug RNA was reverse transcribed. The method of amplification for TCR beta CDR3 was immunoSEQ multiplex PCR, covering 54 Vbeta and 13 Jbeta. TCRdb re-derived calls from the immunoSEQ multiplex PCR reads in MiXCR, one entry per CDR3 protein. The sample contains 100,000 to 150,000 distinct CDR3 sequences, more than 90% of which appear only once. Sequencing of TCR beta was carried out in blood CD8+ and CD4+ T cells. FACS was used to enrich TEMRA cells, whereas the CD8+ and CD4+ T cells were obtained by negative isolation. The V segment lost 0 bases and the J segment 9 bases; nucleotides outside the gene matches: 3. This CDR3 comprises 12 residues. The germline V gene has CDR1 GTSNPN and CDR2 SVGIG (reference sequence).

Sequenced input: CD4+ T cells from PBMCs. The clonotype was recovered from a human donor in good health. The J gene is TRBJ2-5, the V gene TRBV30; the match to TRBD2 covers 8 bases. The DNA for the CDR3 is TGTGCCTGGAGTGTACGAGCGGGAGCCCAGTACTTC. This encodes CAWSVRAGAQYF.